These 21 T cell receptor beta chains were sequenced from one sample in a study of human T cells and chemical hapten exposure. TCRdb fed the RACE reads into MiXCR, producing one record per CDR3 protein. Of about 110,000 distinct CDR3 sequences in the sample, approximately 36% were seen once. The time point here: patch test 3, about 24 weeks after DPC sensitization. Treatment of the sample: therapeutic diphenylcyclopropenone sensitization with weekly scalp DPC. The source was whole blood, collected in connection with sensitization to the hapten diphenylcyclopropenone (DPC). The origin of the receptors is a man aged 35 to 55 with alopecia areata. Some clones in this sample may be carry-over from other donors' samples.

This clonotype was detected only once. The chain combines TRBV7-2 with TRBJ2-7; possible D gene TRBD2, 5 bases. Trimming took off 6 bases at V and 4 bases at J, with 19 bases between the two ends. Germline CDR1 is SGHTA and CDR2 is FQGNSA. This CDR3 spans 15 amino acids. This CDR3 is CASSRGWAGEYEQYF. DNA for the CDR3: TGTGCCAGCAGTCGGGGTTGGGCCGGGGAGTACGAGCAGTACTTC.

This clonotype showed up just a few times. This chain joins TRBV11-2 and TRBJ2-1; D ambiguous. Germline CDR1 and CDR2: SGHAT and FQNNGV. This CDR3 spans 18 amino acids. V was pared by 5 bases and J by 1 base, with 21 bases between. CDR3 sequence: CASSPLVGGLGSYNEQFF. The CDR3 coding sequence is TGTGCCAGCAGCCCATTAGTTGGTGGGTTGGGATCCTACAATGAGCAGTTCTTC. Together with reference TRBV11-2 and TRBJ2-1, the CDR3 gives the full variable domain: EAGVAQSPRYKIIEKRQSVAFWCNPISGHATLYWYQQILGQGPKLLIQFQNNGVVDDSQLPKDRFSAERLKGVDSTLKIQPAKLEDSAVYLCASSPLVGGLGSYNEQFFGPGTRLTVL.

This chain links TRBV27 with TRBJ2-2; D call uncertain. V was trimmed by 5 bases and J by 0 bases, leaving 16 bases between them. The CDR3 spans 17 residues. From germline, CDR1 is MNHEY and CDR2 SMNVEV (reference sequence). The CDR3 bases are TGTGCCAGCAGTCTACGGTCCCCCCCCGCGAACACCGGGGAGCTGTTTTTT. Translated, it gives CASSLRSPPANTGELFF.

Only a few counts were recorded for this clonotype. The chain recombines TRBV5-4 with TRBJ2-3; 8 positions match TRBD2. This CDR3 contains 18 residues. Germline lookup yields CDR1 SGHNT and CDR2 YYREEE (reference sequence). V dropped 5 bases and J dropped 2; count of bases not matched to a gene: 16. CDR3 sequence reads: CASSPMTGGPGNTDTQYF. The CDR3 DNA is TGTGCCAGCAGTCCAATGACGGGAGGGCCGGGGAACACAGATACGCAGTATTTT.

The chain employs TRBV5-1 and TRBJ2-1; D call uncertain. The germline V gene encodes CDR1 SGHRS and CDR2 YFSETQ. V lost 0 bases and J 2 bases, leaving 6 bases between the germline ends. This CDR3 spans 14 amino acids. Here the CDR3 reads CASSLGAAYNEQFF. The CDR3 DNA reads TGCGCCAGCAGCTTGGGAGCAGCCTACAATGAGCAGTTCTTC.

This chain uses TRBV11-2 with TRBJ2-1; 9 bases line up with TRBD2. Germline assignment: CDR1 SGHAT and CDR2 FQNNGV. J gave up 5 bases and V 5 bases, and 10 bases lay outside the gene matches. This CDR3 is built from 16 residues. CDR3 region: CASSPNDAGGDNEQFF. The CDR3, as DNA: TGTGCCAGCAGCCCCAACGACGCGGGAGGGGACAATGAGCAGTTCTTC.

The CDR3 DNA is TGTGCCAGCAGCCAAGGGACTAGCGGCTACACAGATACGCAGTATTTT. This sequence encodes CASSQGTSGYTDTQYF. The chain joins TRBV14 to TRBJ2-3; 10 nucleotides match TRBD2. Germline CDR1 reads SGHDN; CDR2 reads FVKESK. With 1 base clipped from V and 2 bases from J, the junction kept 3 bases outside the gene matches. CDR3 size: 16 residues.

This clonotype was counted a few times. The chain links TRBV19 to TRBJ1-2; the D gene is possibly TRBD1 (5 bases). V dropped 3 bases and J dropped 4 bases, with 12 bases sitting between them. The CDR3 is 14 residues long. In germline, CDR1 is LNHDA, CDR2 SQIVND (reference sequence). CDR3 sequence reads: CASSIQGWGYGYTF. CDR3 in DNA: TGTGCCAGTAGTATCCAGGGATGGGGCTATGGCTACACCTTC.

This clonotype occurred a few times. V is TRBV10-3 and J is TRBJ1-1, with 10 bases identical to TRBD1. The CDR3 has 16 amino acids. Trimming cost V 2 bases and J 0 bases; bases outside gene matches: 3. Germline V lookup: CDR1 ENHRY, CDR2 SYGVKD. In nucleotides, the CDR3 is TGTGCCATCAGTGAGGACAGGGGGCCGATGAACACTGAAGCTTTCTTT. Translated, it gives CAISEDRGPMNTEAFF.

Points on this clonotype: The germline gene is not matched at one end of the junction; a read error may be the cause. V and J are TRBV20-1 and TRBJ2-5; 10 bases match TRBD2. CDR1 is DFQATT and CDR2 is SNEGSKA in the germline V gene (reference sequence). The CDR3 runs to 15 residues. CDR3 in amino acids: CSARAPSGRVETQYF. The CDR3 nucleotides are TGCAGTGCCAGAGCCCCTAGCGGGAGAGTGGAGACCCAGTACTTC.

This chain links TRBV5-1 with TRBJ2-3; TRBD1 or TRBD2 may be the D gene (5 bases each). The CDR3 contains 16 residues. The ends were cut back, 3 bases at V and 1 base at J, with 15 bases in the middle. Germline V gene sequence: CDR1 SGHRS, CDR2 YFSETQ. In DNA, the CDR3 is TGCGCCAGCAGCTCGCGAGGGGCGCAGGGCACAGATACGCAGTATTTT. Protein: CASSSRGAQGTDTQYF.

This clonotype was seen only a few times. The genes are TRBV3-1 and TRBJ2-1; no definite D call. Germline CDR1 is LGHDT and CDR2 is YNNKEL (reference sequence). The CDR3 covers 14 residues. V was trimmed by 0 bases and J by 8 bases, leaving 11 bases between them. The CDR3 protein is CASSQDRQRDEQFF. In nucleotides, the CDR3 is TGTGCCAGCAGCCAAGATCGTCAAAGGGATGAGCAGTTCTTC.

The rearrangement joins TRBV12-3 or TRBV12-4 to TRBJ2-7; 10 bases are shared with TRBD1. The CDR3 loop spans 13 amino acids. The trim removed 6 bases at V and 7 bases at J, leaving 6 bases unmatched. CDR3 sequence (DNA): TGTGCCAGCAGGACAGGGGGCGCGGATGAGCAGTACTTC. Amino acid sequence: CASRTGGADEQYF.

V gene TRBV2 combines with J gene TRBJ1-4, with TRBD1 identical over 7 bases. Per germline, CDR1 SNHLY and CDR2 FYNNEI. V shed 6 bases and J 0 bases; nucleotides not matched to a gene: 4. There are 15 residues in the CDR3. The CDR3 here is CASRGQTATNEKLFF. CDR3 DNA: TGTGCCAGCAGGGGACAGACGGCAACTAATGAAAAACTGTTTTTT.

The CDR3 nucleotides are TGTGCCAGCAGTCTACCGGCAGGGTCGATGAACACTGAAGCTTTCTTT. Protein product: CASSLPAGSMNTEAFF. V and J are TRBV6-2 or TRBV6-3 and TRBJ1-1, with D possibly being TRBD1 (5 bases). The CDR3 covers 16 residues. From germline, CDR1 is MNHEY and CDR2 SVGEGT. V was cut by 5 bases and J by 0 bases, with 16 bases left in between.

The J gene is TRBJ2-3, the V gene TRBV11-2; 14 nucleotides line up with TRBD2. The CDR3 is made up of 18 amino acids. V lost 5 bases to trimming and J lost 0 bases; unmatched junction nucleotides: 7. Germline loops: CDR1 SGHAT, CDR2 FQNNGV. The CDR3 protein is CASSPRLAGGPSTDTQYF. CDR3 sequence (DNA): TGTGCCAGCAGCCCACGACTAGCGGGAGGGCCCAGCACAGATACGCAGTATTTT.

This clonotype was detected only a few times. V is TRBV29-1 and J is TRBJ2-5; D may be TRBD1 (6 bases). V was cut by 2 bases and J by 0 bases, with 25 bases left in between. This CDR3 spans 19 amino acids. Per the germline V gene, CDR1 is SQVTM and CDR2 is ANQGSEA. The CDR3 region is CSVEWGLSSDLWYQETQYF. In nucleotides, the CDR3 is TGCAGCGTTGAATGGGGGCTGTCTTCCGACTTGTGGTACCAAGAGACCCAGTACTTC. Full variable domain (outside the CDR3, taken from reference TRBV29-1 and TRBJ2-5): SAVISQKPSRDICQRGTSLTIQCQVDSQVTMMFWYRQQPGQSLTLIATANQGSEATYESGFVIDKFPISRPNLTFSTLTVSNMSPEDSSIYLCSVEWGLSSDLWYQETQYFGPGTRLLVL.

There are a few counts of this clonotype. This sequence joins TRBV5-6 and TRBJ2-7; TRBD2 matches 8 bases. This CDR3 spans 13 amino acids. Germline V gene sequence: CDR1 SGHDT, CDR2 YYEEEE. V lost 0 bases to trimming and J lost 5 bases; unmatched junction nucleotides: 1. CDR3 residues: CASSLGGRHEQYF. The CDR3, as DNA: TGTGCCAGCAGCTTGGGCGGGAGGCACGAGCAGTACTTC.

This clonotype has only a few counts. The DNA for the CDR3 is TGCAGTGCTACACACGGGACTTCGTTTTTTGGCACAGATACGCAGTATTTT. This translates into CSATHGTSFFGTDTQYF. This chain connects TRBV20-1 to TRBJ2-3, with D possibly matching TRBD2 (6 bases). CDR3 length equals 17 residues. V lost 4 bases, J lost 1 base, and 21 bases lay in between. The germline CDR1 and CDR2 sequences are DFQATT and SNEGSKA (reference sequence).

V and J are TRBV12-3 or TRBV12-4 and TRBJ1-2, with D possibly being TRBD1 (5 bases). The CDR3 loop spans 13 amino acids. V was cut by 5 bases and J by 0 bases, with 7 bases left in between. The CDR3 nucleotides read TGTGCCAGCAGTACACAGGCTAACTATGGCTACACCTTC. Translating it yields CASSTQANYGYTF.

In this sample, this clonotype turned up a few times. The chain joins TRBV29-1 to TRBJ2-5; either TRBD1 or TRBD2 may fit D (6 bases each). CDR1 is SQVTM, CDR2 ANQGSEA, per germline. With 6 bases removed from V and 5 bases from J, the gap between germline ends came to 19 bases. The CDR3 is made up of 14 amino acids. CDR3 sequence (DNA): TGCAGCGTGTGGGGGGCAGGGGATTCGGAGACCCAGTACTTC. The encoded protein is CSVWGAGDSETQYF.